This entry lists 5 T cell receptor beta chains sequenced from one sample in a study of Ad26.COV2.S vaccination and SARS-CoV-2 variants. Profiled with immunoSEQ multiplex PCR; TCRdb holds only in-frame clones, not every one. The sample includes about 480,000 clones, around 85% of them seen just once. The treatment is: roughly 18 received Ad26.COV2.S at low or high dose, single or two shots; about 5 received placebo; per-sample allocation not given. Following the first vaccine or placebo injection, samples were taken on day 63. This material consisted of peripheral blood, taken in a trial of Ad26.COV2.S vaccine versus placebo. These receptors all come from a person aged 18-65 years who received the Ad26.COV2.S COVID-19 vaccine or a placebo.

The rearrangement joins TRBV28 to TRBJ1-4; the match to TRBD1 covers 8 bases. Germline loops: CDR1 MDHEN, CDR2 SYDVKM. This CDR3 contains 15 residues. Germline trimming cut 5 bases from V and 6 bases from J; bases unmatched to any gene: 8. The CDR3 DNA follows: TGTGCCAGCAGTGGGCGCGGGACAGGAGATGAAAAACTGTTTTTT. Protein sequence: CASSGRGTGDEKLFF.

The gene calls are TRBV28 and TRBJ1-5, with a tentative D call TRBD1 (6 bases). The CDR3 consists of 15 residues. The V gene's germline CDR1 is MDHEN and CDR2 SYDVKM. Trimming left V 5 bases short and J 0 bases short, with 11 bases between. The CDR3 DNA is TGTGCCAGCAGTCCACAGGGAAATAGCAATCAGCCCCAGCATTTT. Protein product: CASSPQGNSNQPQHF.

This clone has only a few counts. This chain links TRBV28 with TRBJ1-2, with D unresolved. The V end lost 2 bases, the J end lost 8 bases, and 6 bases lay between the germline ends. The CDR3 is 11 residues long. Germline CDR1 MDHEN, CDR2 SYDVKM. CDR3 DNA: TGTGCCAGCAGTTTAATGCAGGGCTACACCTTC. Protein product: CASSLMQGYTF.

This chain joins TRBV24-1 and TRBJ2-3; unclear D gene. CDR1 is KGHDR, CDR2 SFDVKD, per germline. Trimming stripped 4 bases from V and 1 base from J, with 8 bases between. The CDR3 extends over 14 amino acids. DNA for the CDR3: TGTGCCACCAGTGAGCCCCGGGGCACAGATACGCAGTATTTT. Amino acid sequence: CATSEPRGTDTQYF.

V is TRBV15 and J is TRBJ2-3; unclear D gene. Germline CDR1 is LNHNV and CDR2 is YYDKDF (reference sequence). Between the trimmed V and J ends, which lost 0 bases and 1 base, there was a span of 11 bases. CDR3 size: 16 residues. The CDR3 DNA reads as TGTGCCACCAGCAGAGATGTAGCTCGGGGCACAGATACGCAGTATTTT. Its translation: CATSRDVARGTDTQYF.